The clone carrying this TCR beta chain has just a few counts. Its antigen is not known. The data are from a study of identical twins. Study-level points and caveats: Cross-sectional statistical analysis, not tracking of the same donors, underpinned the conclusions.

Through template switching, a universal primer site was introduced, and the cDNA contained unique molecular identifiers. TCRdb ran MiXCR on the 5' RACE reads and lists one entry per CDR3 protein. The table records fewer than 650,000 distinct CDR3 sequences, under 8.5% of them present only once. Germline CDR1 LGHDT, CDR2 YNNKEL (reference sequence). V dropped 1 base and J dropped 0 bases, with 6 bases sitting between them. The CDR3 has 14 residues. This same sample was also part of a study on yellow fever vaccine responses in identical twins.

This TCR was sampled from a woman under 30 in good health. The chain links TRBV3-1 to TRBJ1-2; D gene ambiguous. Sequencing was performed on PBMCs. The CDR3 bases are TGTGCCAGCAGCCAAGGCACTACTAACTATGGCTACACCTTC. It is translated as CASSQGTTNYGYTF.